Listed below are T cell receptor beta chains from one sample, sequenced in a study of blood T cells in healthy people across ages. TCRdb re-derived calls from the 5' RACE reads in MiXCR, one entry per CDR3 protein. The repertoire includes 450,000 to 650,000 distinct CDR3 sequences, 24% of them detected once, and just over 8.5% sits in the top ten. In addition, the sample was reused for a study of T cells of mothers and their children.

Specimen: blood. The receptors originated from a boy under 18 in good health. Both conserved end residues are part of each CDR3. The D gene is left open where the match is weak. Clone sizes are given selectively: once, few, many, or a class where the clone is expanded.

size,D,V,J,CDR3,DNA
few,TRBD2,TRBV10-3,TRBJ2-1,CAIEAGESYNEQFF,TGTGCCATCGAAGCGGGAGAGTCCTACAATGAGCAGTTCTTC
NA,NA,TRBV6-5,TRBJ2-7,CASSYSTQELSYEQYF,TGTGCCAGCAGTTACTCGACACAGGAACTCTCCTACGAGCAGTACTTC
NA,NA,TRBV24-1,TRBJ2-1,CATSDSGLRDPMEQFF,TGTGCCACCAGTGATTCGGGACTCAGGGACCCTATGGAGCAGTTCTTC
NA,NA,TRBV4-1,TRBJ2-1,CASSLLARGDNEQFF,TGCGCCAGCAGCCTGCTAGCGAGGGGAGACAATGAGCAGTTCTTC
few,NA,TRBV29-1,TRBJ2-7,CSVVAGAEQYF,TGCAGCGTTGTGGCTGGAGCCGAGCAGTACTTC
few,NA,TRBV6-2/TRBV6-3,TRBJ1-1,CASKRLVTQGVSEAFF,TGTGCCAGCAAAAGGTTGGTGACTCAGGGTGTATCTGAAGCTTTCTTT
NA,NA,TRBV12-3/TRBV12-4,TRBJ2-1,CASLRNEQFF,TGTGCCAGCTTGCGGAATGAGCAGTTCTTC
few,NA,TRBV20-1,TRBJ2-7,CSADGSADYEQYF,TGCAGTGCTGACGGGAGCGCGGACTACGAGCAGTACTTC
NA,NA,TRBV7-2,TRBJ2-7,CASSFGGPPIYEQYF,TGTGCCAGCAGCTTCGGAGGCCCCCCGATATACGAGCAGTACTTC
NA,TRBD2,TRBV20-1,TRBJ2-1,CSARREGNEQFF,TGCAGTGCTAGGCGGGAGGGCAATGAGCAGTTCTTC
few,NA,TRBV4-3,TRBJ2-1,CASSPSRGLDYNEQFF,TGCGCCAGCAGCCCCTCGCGCGGCCTCGATTACAATGAGCAGTTCTTC
few,NA,TRBV29-1,TRBJ2-3,CSVVSLFPDTQYF,TGCAGCGTTGTTTCCCTGTTCCCGGATACGCAGTATTTT
NA,TRBD1,TRBV5-5,TRBJ1-1,CASSFRTGANSEAFF,TGTGCCAGCAGCTTCCGGACAGGGGCCAACTCTGAAGCTTTCTTT
NA,NA,TRBV20-1,TRBJ2-1,CSARGQDSYNEQFF,TGCAGTGCTAGAGGACAGGACTCCTACAATGAGCAGTTCTTC
few,TRBD2,TRBV6-5,TRBJ2-1,CASSPTSGPYNEQFF,TGTGCCAGCAGTCCGACTAGCGGACCCTACAATGAGCAGTTCTTC
few,NA,TRBV27,TRBJ1-6,CASSFDYNSPLHF,TGTGCCAGCAGTTTTGATTATAATTCACCCCTCCACTTT
many,NA,TRBV2,TRBJ1-2,CASRQGLGYTF,TGTGCCAGCAGGCAGGGGCTTGGCTACACCTTC
NA,TRBD1,TRBV6-5,TRBJ1-4,CASSYSSGGERTTNEKLFF,TGTGCCAGCAGTTACTCGTCAGGGGGCGAACGGACAACTAATGAAAAACTGTTTTTT
few,NA,TRBV7-9,TRBJ1-4,CASSSSGSFNEKLFF,TGTGCCAGCAGCTCTTCAGGTTCTTTTAATGAAAAACTGTTTTTT
NA,NA,TRBV28,TRBJ2-7,CASSWAQGRTYEQYF,TGTGCCAGCAGTTGGGCCCAGGGGCGGACCTACGAGCAGTACTTC
few,NA,TRBV7-2,TRBJ1-5,CASSLFPDADQPQHF,TGTGCCAGCAGCTTATTCCCGGACGCCGATCAGCCCCAGCATTTT
NA,TRBD1,TRBV24-1,TRBJ2-5,CATSETGVETQYF,TGTGCCACCAGTGAGACAGGGGTTGAGACCCAGTACTTC
NA,NA,TRBV20-1,TRBJ1-2,CSAPLSIYGYTF,TGCAGTGCCCCCTTGAGCATCTATGGCTACACCTTC
NA,TRBD2,TRBV9,TRBJ2-2,CASSASAGEIDGELFF,TGTGCCAGCAGCGCTAGTGCGGGAGAGATAGACGGGGAGCTGTTTTTT
NA,NA,TRBV20-1,TRBJ2-7,CRVTPSASYEQYF,TGCAGGGTGACACCTAGTGCATCCTACGAGCAGTACTTC
NA,NA,TRBV19,TRBJ2-1,CASSIGASEQLF,TGTGCCAGTAGTATAGGAGCATCCGAGCAGCTCTTC
few,NA,TRBV29-1,TRBJ2-3,CSVVPPGYTDTQYF,TGCAGCGTTGTACCGCCGGGATACACAGATACGCAGTATTTT
few,NA,TRBV3-1,TRBJ2-5,CASSSVGVETQYF,TGTGCCAGCAGCAGCGTTGGGGTAGAGACCCAGTACTTC
NA,NA,TRBV15,TRBJ2-3,CATSRRGGPDTQYF,TGTGCCACCAGCAGAAGGGGGGGACCAGATACGCAGTATTTT
few,NA,TRBV21-1,TRBJ2-7,CASSADRGYEQYF,TGTGCCAGCAGCGCCGACAGGGGTTACGAGCAGTACTTC
NA,TRBD1,TRBV12-3/TRBV12-4,TRBJ1-1,CASSDPGQGSSTEAFF,TGTGCCAGCAGTGATCCGGGACAGGGAAGCTCCACTGAAGCTTTCTTT
NA,NA,TRBV2,TRBJ2-1,CASKTEGDYNEQFF,TGTGCCAGCAAAACTGAGGGGGACTACAATGAGCAGTTCTTC
few,TRBD1,TRBV7-3,TRBJ2-5,CASSLSGQGYQETQYF,TGTGCCAGCAGCTTATCCGGACAGGGGTACCAAGAGACCCAGTACTTC
many,TRBD2,TRBV28,TRBJ2-5,CASSFGLAGFQETQYF,TGTGCCAGCAGTTTTGGCCTAGCGGGTTTCCAAGAGACCCAGTACTTC
once,NA,TRBV19,TRBJ1-5,CASSIDLGGNQPQHF,TGTGCCAGTAGTATAGATCTGGGGGGCAATCAGCCCCAGCATTTT
NA,NA,TRBV5-1,TRBJ2-3,CASSLGQVTDTQYF,TGCGCCAGCAGCTTGGGACAGGTAACAGATACGCAGTATTTT
NA,NA,TRBV9,TRBJ1-2,CASSAAGTGIYGYTF,TGTGCCAGCAGCGCGGCTGGAACAGGGATCTATGGCTACACCTTC
NA,NA,TRBV27,TRBJ1-2,CASSSTTGGGYTF,TGTGCCAGCAGTTCCACTACGGGCGGGGGCTACACCTTC
NA,NA,TRBV7-9,TRBJ2-7,CASSFPQAGGPTYEQYF,TGTGCCAGCAGCTTTCCCCAAGCCGGGGGCCCAACCTACGAGCAGTACTTC
NA,TRBD1,TRBV7-3,TRBJ2-7,CASAEQGRSYEQYF,TGTGCCAGCGCCGAACAGGGGAGATCCTACGAGCAGTACTTC
NA,TRBD2,TRBV7-2,TRBJ2-3,CASSLGWRGGTDTQYF,TGTGCCAGCAGCTTAGGATGGCGGGGGGGTACAGATACGCAGTATTTT
NA,TRBD1,TRBV20-1,TRBJ1-5,CSVTKTGGRNQPQHF,TGCAGTGTTACAAAAACAGGGGGCCGAAATCAGCCCCAGCATTTT
few,NA,TRBV18,TRBJ2-2,CASSPPWRGYTGELFF,TGTGCCAGCTCACCACCGTGGAGGGGTTACACCGGGGAGCTGTTTTTT
few,NA,TRBV6-6,TRBJ1-1,CASSFTTALDGWVTEAFF,TGTGCCAGCAGTTTTACTACTGCCCTGGACGGGTGGGTGACTGAAGCTTTCTTT
NA,NA,TRBV7-3,TRBJ2-1,CASSLYDSNEQFF,TGTGCCAGCAGCTTATACGACAGCAATGAGCAGTTCTTC
NA,TRBD1,TRBV12-3/TRBV12-4,TRBJ2-3,CASTHPEGQDTQYF,TGTGCCAGCACCCACCCCGAGGGACAGGATACGCAGTATTTT
NA,NA,TRBV29-1,TRBJ1-2,CSVVFRGFGYTF,TGCAGCGTTGTATTCAGGGGCTTTGGCTACACCTTC
few,NA,TRBV7-9,TRBJ1-3,CASSLEGRLSGNTIYF,TGTGCCAGCAGCTTGGAGGGGAGGCTCTCTGGAAACACCATATATTTT
NA,NA,TRBV20-1,TRBJ2-3,CSARSPLADTQYF,TGCAGTGCTAGGTCCCCATTGGCAGATACGCAGTATTTT